This T cell receptor beta chain was sequenced in a study of OX40 agonist ivuxolimab in advanced cancers. V dropped 7 bases and J dropped 3 bases, with 19 bases sitting between them. The germline V gene has CDR1 SGHTA and CDR2 FQGNSA. The CDR3 is 15 amino acids. Method: immunoSEQ multiplex PCR; TCRdb's copy keeps in-frame clones and lacks some. The table has about 95,000 clones, 80% to 90% seen once. The gene calls are TRBV7-2 and TRBJ2-7; the D gene could be TRBD1 or TRBD2 (5 bases each). The receptor was isolated from an adult with an advanced solid tumor such as melanoma, head and neck, liver or kidney cancer. Sequenced here: CD4+ or CD8+ T cells sorted from blood, sampled in a trial of the OX40 agonist ivuxolimab. The CDR3 nucleotides read TGTGCCAGCACCCCGGGGCAGGGTGGTTACTACGAGCAGTACTTC. Translation gives CASTPGQGGYYEQYF.